These 6 T cell receptor beta chains came from one sample sequenced in a study of CD8+ T cells in alopecia areata. Isolated RNA was reverse transcribed into cDNA used as the sequencing template. Assay: immunoSEQ multiplex PCR; the TCRdb copy retains only in-frame clones and omits some. The sample has around 69,000 clones, approximately 64% seen once; the top ten hold more than 15%. This sample comprised CD8+ T cells sorted from blood, obtained at week 0. The receptors were sampled from a human donor with alopecia areata.

CDR3 in DNA: TGTGCCATCAGTGAGCCCCACCAGCATGGCTACACCTTC. It is translated as CAISEPHQHGYTF. The chain joins TRBV10-3 to TRBJ1-2, with D hard to call. V was cut by 2 bases and J by 6 bases, with 10 bases left in between. Germline CDR1 ENHRY, CDR2 SYGVKD. The CDR3 is made up of 13 amino acids.

The rearrangement links TRBV4-2 to TRBJ2-7, with 10 bases fitting TRBD2. There are 17 residues in the CDR3. Germline V gene sequence: CDR1 LGHNA, CDR2 YNFKEQ. V lost 1 base, J lost 2 bases, and 8 bases stayed unmatched. Here the CDR3 DNA reads TGTGCCAGCAGCCAAGCATCAGGAACTAGCGGGACCTACGAGCAGTACTTC. Translating it yields CASSQASGTSGTYEQYF.

This clone was picked up a small number of times. The chain couples TRBV7-9 to TRBJ2-2; no firm D call. CDR1 and CDR2 from the germline V gene are SEHNR and FQNEAQ (reference sequence). The CDR3 consists of 13 residues. V lost 5 bases, J lost 2 bases, and 6 bases lay in between. The chain's CDR3 is CASSPDNTGELFF. CDR3 sequence (DNA): TGTGCCAGCAGCCCCGACAACACCGGGGAGCTGTTTTTT. Filled out from reference TRBV7-9 and TRBJ2-2, the complete variable domain reads DTGVSQNPRHKITKRGQNVTFRCDPISEHNRLYWYRQTLGQGPEFLTYFQNEAQLEKSRLLSDRFSAERPKGSFSTLEIQRTEQGDSAMYLCASSPDNTGELFFGEGSRLTVL.

This clone showed up just a few times. The rearrangement uses TRBV30 and TRBJ2-5, with D unresolved. The CDR3 length is 11 residues. V dropped 0 bases and J dropped 5 bases, with 4 bases sitting between them. CDR1 is GTSNPN and CDR2 is SVGIG in the germline V gene (reference sequence). The CDR3 loop is CAWSVDETQYF. The CDR3 DNA reads TGTGCCTGGAGTGTAGATGAGACCCAGTACTTC.

This chain links TRBV2 with TRBJ1-2, with 9 bases that match TRBD1. Germline V CDR1 and CDR2: SNHLY, FYNNEI. J lost 8 bases, V lost 0 bases, and 7 bases had no gene match. The CDR3 loop spans 15 amino acids. The CDR3 reads CASSEAGQGQLGYTF. CDR3 in DNA: TGTGCCAGCAGTGAAGCGGGACAGGGACAACTCGGCTACACCTTC.

This clone occurred a few times. This rearrangement joins TRBV28 to TRBJ1-1; D remains ambiguous. Trimming cost V 5 bases and J 8 bases, with 12 bases left between them. CDR1 MDHEN and CDR2 SYDVKM come from the germline V gene. The length of the CDR3 is 12 residues. CDR3 in DNA: TGTGCCAGCAGTGACCCGGGAACCGAAGCTTTCTTT. It specifies CASSDPGTEAFF. Looking up the rest from reference TRBV28 and TRBJ1-1 gives the full variable domain: DVKVTQSSRYLVKRTGEKVFLECVQDMDHENMFWYRQDPGLGLRLIYFSYDVKMKEKGDIPEGYSVSREKKERFSLILESASTNQTSMYLCASSDPGTEAFFGQGTRLTVV.